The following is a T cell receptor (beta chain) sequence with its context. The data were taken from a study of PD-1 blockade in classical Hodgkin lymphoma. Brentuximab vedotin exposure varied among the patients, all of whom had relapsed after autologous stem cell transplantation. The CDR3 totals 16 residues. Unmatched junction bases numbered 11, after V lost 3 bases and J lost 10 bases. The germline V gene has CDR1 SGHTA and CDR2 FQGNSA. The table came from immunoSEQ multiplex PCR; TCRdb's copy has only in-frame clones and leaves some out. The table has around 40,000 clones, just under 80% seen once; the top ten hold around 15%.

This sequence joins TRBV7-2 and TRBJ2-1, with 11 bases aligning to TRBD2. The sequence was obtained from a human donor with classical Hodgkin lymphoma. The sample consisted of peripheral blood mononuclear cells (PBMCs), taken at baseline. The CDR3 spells CASSFSGLAGGTEQFF. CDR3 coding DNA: TGTGCCAGCAGCTTCAGCGGGCTAGCGGGGGGAACAGAGCAGTTCTTC.